Sequencing of this T cell receptor (beta chain) was carried out in a study of TIL therapy for anti-PD-1-resistant metastatic lung cancer. The libraries were made with immunoSEQ v3. The repertoire was sequenced with immunoSEQ multiplex PCR; TCRdb's copy has only in-frame clones and lacks some. Here the sample spans 36,000 or so clones, roughly 80% being singletons. Sample time point: pre-treatment sample, taken before nivolumab and TIL therapy. The receptor was derived from a person between 25 and 80 years old with non-small cell lung cancer. Here the sequenced sample was blood, taken at baseline.

CDR3 sequence: CASSSGTVNYNEQFF. For the CDR3, the DNA is TGTGCCAGCAGTTCCGGGACAGTAAACTACAATGAGCAGTTCTTC. The gene calls are TRBV28 and TRBJ2-1; 7 bases match TRBD1. The junction had 6 bases not matched to a gene; V was cut back by 4 bases and J by 3 bases. This CDR3 has 15 residues. Germline V gene data show CDR1 as MDHEN and CDR2 as SYDVKM. The full variable domain, its missing parts supplied by reference TRBV28 and TRBJ2-1, is DVKVTQSSRYLVKRTGEKVFLECVQDMDHENMFWYRQDPGLGLRLIYFSYDVKMKEKGDIPEGYSVSREKKERFSLILESASTNQTSMYLCASSSGTVNYNEQFFGPGTRLTVL.